This TCR beta chain is from a study of blood T cell repertoires in COVID-19. This CDR3 spans 14 amino acids. The trim removed 10 bases at V and 3 bases at J, leaving 11 bases unmatched. The germline CDR1 and CDR2 sequences are ENHRY and SYGVKD. Original processing methods: Estimation of nucleated cell counts was performed using reference gene primer amplification. Repertoires were generated with immunoSEQ multiplex PCR, while TCRdb's copy carries only in-frame clones and drops some. For V, J and clone size, that table is used; D and trimming come from the DNA. The sample contains some 150,000 clones, 80% to 90% of which appear only once.

The chain combines TRBV10-3 with TRBJ2-7; 8 nucleotides align to TRBD2. The source material was peripheral blood. This receptor was taken from a woman aged 40 to 50 with acute or convalescent COVID-19. This CDR3 is CASATLAGRYEQYF. Here the CDR3 DNA reads TGTGCCAGCGCCACTTTAGCGGGGCGCTACGAGCAGTACTTC.